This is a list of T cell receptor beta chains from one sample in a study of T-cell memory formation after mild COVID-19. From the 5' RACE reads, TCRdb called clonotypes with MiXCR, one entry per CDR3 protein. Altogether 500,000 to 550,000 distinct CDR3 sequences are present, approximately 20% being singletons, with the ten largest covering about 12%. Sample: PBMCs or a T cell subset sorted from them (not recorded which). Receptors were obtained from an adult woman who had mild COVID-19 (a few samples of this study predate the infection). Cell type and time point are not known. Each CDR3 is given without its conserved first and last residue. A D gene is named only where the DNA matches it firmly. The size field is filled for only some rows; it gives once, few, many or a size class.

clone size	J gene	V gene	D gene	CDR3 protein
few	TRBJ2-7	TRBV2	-	ASSEATGFYEQY
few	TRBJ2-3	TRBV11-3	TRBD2	ASSTHYLAELTDTQY
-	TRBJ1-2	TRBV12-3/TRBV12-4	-	ASSPGGLGLGYGYT
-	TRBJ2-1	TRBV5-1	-	ASSQGVGSSYNEQF
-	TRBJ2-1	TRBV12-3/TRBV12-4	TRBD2	ASRRLAGGKNEQF
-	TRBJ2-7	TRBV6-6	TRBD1	ASTPLGTGASYEQY
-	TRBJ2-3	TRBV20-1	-	SARPPADGRNTQY
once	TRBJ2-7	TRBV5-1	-	ASSSGSSHYEQY
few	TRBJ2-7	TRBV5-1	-	ASSLDPGSSYEQY
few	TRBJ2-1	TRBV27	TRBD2	ASSSPGRRASGGRGEF
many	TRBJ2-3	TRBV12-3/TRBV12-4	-	ATRQSGKGSDTQY
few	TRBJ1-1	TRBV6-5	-	ASSYSKGRLNTEAF
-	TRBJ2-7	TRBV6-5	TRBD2	ASSRLAGNHEQY
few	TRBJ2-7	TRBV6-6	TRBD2	ASSYSRPSGGRGLYEQY
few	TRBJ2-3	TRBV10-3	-	AISDPGHYTDTQY
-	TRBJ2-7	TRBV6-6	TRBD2	ASSLNSGIGAYEQY
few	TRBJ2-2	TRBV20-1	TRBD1	SAVRDRVMTGELF
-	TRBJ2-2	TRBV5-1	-	ASSLAKGTPGELF
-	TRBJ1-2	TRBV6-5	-	ASSSAPFNYGYT
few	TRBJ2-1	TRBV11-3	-	ASSLGTGRNEQF
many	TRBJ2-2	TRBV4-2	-	ASSPSSGANTGELF
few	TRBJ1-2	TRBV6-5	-	ASSPDGWNFYGYT
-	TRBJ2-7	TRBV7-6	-	ASSPSGYSYEQY